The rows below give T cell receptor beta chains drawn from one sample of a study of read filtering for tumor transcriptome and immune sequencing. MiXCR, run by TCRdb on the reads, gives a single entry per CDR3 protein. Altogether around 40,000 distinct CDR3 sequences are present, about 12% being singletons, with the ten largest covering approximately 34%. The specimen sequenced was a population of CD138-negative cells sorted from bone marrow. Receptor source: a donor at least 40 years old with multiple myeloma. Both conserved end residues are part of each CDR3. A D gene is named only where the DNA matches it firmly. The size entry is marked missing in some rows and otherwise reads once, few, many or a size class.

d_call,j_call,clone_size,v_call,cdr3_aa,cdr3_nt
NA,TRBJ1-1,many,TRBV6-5,CASSHPRVEAFF,TGTGCCAGCAGTCACCCCAGGGTTGAAGCTTTCTTT
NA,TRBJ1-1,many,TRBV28,CASSLPTGKAFF,TGTGCCAGCAGCCTACCGACAGGAAAAGCTTTCTTT
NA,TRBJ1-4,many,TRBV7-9,CASSSGTAGGNEKLFF,TGTGCCAGCAGCTCCGGGACCGCCGGGGGGAATGAAAAACTGTTTTTT
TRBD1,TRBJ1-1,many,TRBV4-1,CASSQGTGIEAFF,TGCGCCAGCAGCCAAGGGACAGGGATTGAAGCTTTCTTT
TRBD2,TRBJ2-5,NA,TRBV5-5,CASSRIAGGETQYF,TGTGCCAGCAGCAGAATAGCGGGGGGGGAGACCCAGTACTTC
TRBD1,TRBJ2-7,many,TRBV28,CASRIPDREPYEQYF,TGTGCCAGCAGGATTCCAGACAGGGAACCATACGAGCAGTACTTC
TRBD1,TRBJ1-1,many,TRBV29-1,CSVAQGYTEAFF,TGCAGCGTTGCACAGGGGTACACTGAAGCTTTCTTT
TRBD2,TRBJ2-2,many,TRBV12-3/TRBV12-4,CASSPTTGAGGTGELFF,TGTGCCAGCAGTCCTACCACTGGGGCGGGGGGTACCGGGGAGCTGTTTTTT
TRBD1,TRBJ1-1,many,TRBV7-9,CASSLPSQGRTEAFF,TGTGCCAGCAGCTTACCCTCACAGGGGCGTACTGAAGCTTTCTTT
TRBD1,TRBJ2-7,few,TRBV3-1,CASSRWDSSYEQYF,TGTGCCAGCAGTCGATGGGACAGCTCCTACGAGCAGTACTTC
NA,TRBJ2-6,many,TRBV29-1,CSVEDGVSGANVLTF,TGCAGCGTTGAAGATGGGGTCTCTGGGGCCAACGTCCTGACTTTC
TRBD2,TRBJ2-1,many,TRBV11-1,CASRRQLASYNEQFF,TGTGCCAGCAGACGACAACTAGCGTCCTACAATGAGCAGTTCTTC
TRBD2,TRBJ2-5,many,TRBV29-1,CSVSGLAGQETQYF,TGCAGCGTGTCCGGACTAGCGGGGCAAGAGACCCAGTACTTC
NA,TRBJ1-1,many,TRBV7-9,CASSPQTGPNTEAFF,TGTGCCAGCAGCCCTCAGACAGGACCGAACACTGAAGCTTTCTTT
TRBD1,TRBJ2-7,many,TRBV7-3,CASSPAGTVPLEQYF,TGTGCCAGCAGCCCCGCCGGGACAGTGCCCCTCGAGCAGTACTTC
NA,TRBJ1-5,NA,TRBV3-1,CAGSQGLRQPQHF,TGTGCCGGCAGCCAGGGTCTGCGTCAGCCCCAGCATTTT
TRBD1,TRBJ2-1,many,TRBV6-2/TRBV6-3,CASSYLGQGHNEQFF,TGTGCCAGCAGTTACTTAGGACAGGGGCACAATGAGCAGTTCTTC
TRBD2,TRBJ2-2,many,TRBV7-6,CASSLAGGRNTGELFF,TGTGCCAGCAGCCTAGCGGGGGGCAGGAACACCGGGGAGCTGTTTTTT
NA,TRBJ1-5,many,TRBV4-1,CASSPGAFSNQPQHF,TGCGCCAGCAGCCCGGGAGCTTTTAGCAATCAGCCCCAGCATTTT
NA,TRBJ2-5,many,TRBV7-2,CASSLDSGVWETQYF,TGTGCCAGCAGCTTAGACTCGGGGGTATGGGAGACCCAGTACTTC
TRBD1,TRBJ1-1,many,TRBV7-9,CASSPRGSTEAFF,TGTGCCAGCAGCCCCAGGGGGAGCACTGAAGCTTTCTTT
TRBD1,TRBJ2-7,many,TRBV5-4,CASSTRDREGEQYF,TGTGCCAGCAGCACCCGGGACAGGGAAGGCGAGCAGTACTTC
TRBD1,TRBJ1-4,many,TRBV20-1,CSAQQGADEKLFF,TGCAGTGCTCAACAGGGGGCGGATGAAAAACTGTTTTTT
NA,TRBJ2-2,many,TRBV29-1,CSVDINTGELFF,TGCAGCGTTGATATTAACACCGGGGAGCTGTTTTTT
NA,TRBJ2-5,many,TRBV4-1,CASSHPGKTQYF,TGCGCCAGCAGCCACCCGGGGAAGACCCAGTACTTC
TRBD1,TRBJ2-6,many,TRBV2,CASTGGYSSSGANVLTF,TGTGCCAGCACAGGGGGTTACTCAAGCTCTGGGGCCAACGTCCTGACTTTC
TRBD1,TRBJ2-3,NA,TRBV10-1,CASGTGGMGGTQYF,TGCGCCAGCGGGACAGGTGGTATGGGGGGTACGCAGTATTTT
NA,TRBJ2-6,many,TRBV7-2,CASSLGRGPGSGANVLTF,TGTGCCAGCAGCTTAGGTCGCGGTCCGGGATCTGGGGCCAACGTCCTGACTTTC
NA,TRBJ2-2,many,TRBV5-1,CASSARGGQSTGELFF,TGCGCCAGCAGCGCCCGTGGGGGCCAATCCACCGGGGAGCTGTTTTTT
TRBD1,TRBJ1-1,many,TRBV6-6,CASRLGDSEAFF,TGTGCCAGCAGGTTAGGGGACAGTGAAGCTTTCTTT
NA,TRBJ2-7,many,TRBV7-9,CASSFLRGTSYEQYF,TGTGCCAGCAGCTTCCTCCGGGGTACCTCCTACGAGCAGTACTTC
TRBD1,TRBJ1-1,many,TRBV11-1,CASSLLQGGVPEAFF,TGTGCCAGCAGCCTTTTACAGGGGGGAGTCCCTGAAGCTTTCTTT
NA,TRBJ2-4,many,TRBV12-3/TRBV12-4,CASSPPPEVKNIQYF,TGTGCCAGCAGTCCCCCCCCGGAGGTGAAAAACATTCAGTACTTC
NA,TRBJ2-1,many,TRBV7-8,CASSFKGDEQFF,TGTGCCAGCAGCTTCAAAGGCGATGAGCAGTTCTTC
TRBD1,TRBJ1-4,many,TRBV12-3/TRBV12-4,CASRATGRLFF,TGTGCCAGCAGGGCGACAGGGAGGCTGTTTTTT